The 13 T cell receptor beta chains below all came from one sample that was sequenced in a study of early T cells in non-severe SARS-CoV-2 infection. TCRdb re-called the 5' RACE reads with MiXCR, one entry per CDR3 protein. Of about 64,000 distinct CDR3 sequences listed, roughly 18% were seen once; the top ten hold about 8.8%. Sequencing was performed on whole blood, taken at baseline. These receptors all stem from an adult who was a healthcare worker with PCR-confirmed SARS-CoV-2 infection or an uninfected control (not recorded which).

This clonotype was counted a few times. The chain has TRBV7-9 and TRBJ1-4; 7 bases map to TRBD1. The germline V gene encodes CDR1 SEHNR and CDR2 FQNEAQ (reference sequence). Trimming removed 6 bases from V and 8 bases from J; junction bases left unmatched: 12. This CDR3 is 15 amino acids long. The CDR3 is CASSFRQGSVEKLFF. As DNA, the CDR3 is TGTGCCAGCAGTTTCCGACAGGGCTCAGTCGAAAAACTGTTTTTT.

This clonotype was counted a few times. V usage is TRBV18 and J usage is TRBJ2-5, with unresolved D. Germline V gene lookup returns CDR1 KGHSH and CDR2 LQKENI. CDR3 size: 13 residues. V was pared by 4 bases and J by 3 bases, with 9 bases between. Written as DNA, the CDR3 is TGTGCCAGCTCACTTGGGCAGGAAGAGACCCAGTACTTC. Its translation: CASSLGQEETQYF.

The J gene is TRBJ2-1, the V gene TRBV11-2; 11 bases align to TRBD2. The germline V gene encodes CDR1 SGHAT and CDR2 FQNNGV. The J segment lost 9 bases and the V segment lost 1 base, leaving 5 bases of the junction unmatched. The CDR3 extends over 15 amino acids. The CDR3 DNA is TGTGCCAGCAGCTTAGGGCTAGCGGGAGGATTTGAGCAGTTCTTC. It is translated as CASSLGLAGGFEQFF. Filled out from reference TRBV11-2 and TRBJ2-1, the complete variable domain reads EAGVAQSPRYKIIEKRQSVAFWCNPISGHATLYWYQQILGQGPKLLIQFQNNGVVDDSQLPKDRFSAERLKGVDSTLKIQPAKLEDSAVYLCASSLGLAGGFEQFFGPGTRLTVL.

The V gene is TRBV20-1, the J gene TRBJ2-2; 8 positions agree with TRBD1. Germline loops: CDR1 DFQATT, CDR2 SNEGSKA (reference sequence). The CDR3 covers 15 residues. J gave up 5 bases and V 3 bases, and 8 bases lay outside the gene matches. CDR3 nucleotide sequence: TGCAGTGCTAGCTTTGGACAGGGAATTACCGGGGAGCTGTTTTTT. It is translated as CSASFGQGITGELFF.

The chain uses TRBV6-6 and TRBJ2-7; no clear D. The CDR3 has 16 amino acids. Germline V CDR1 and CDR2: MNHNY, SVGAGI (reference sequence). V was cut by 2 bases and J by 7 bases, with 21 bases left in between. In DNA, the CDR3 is TGTGCCAGCAGTTACAGTAGGGCGCCGGTTCCTACTGAGCAGTACTTC. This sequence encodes CASSYSRAPVPTEQYF.

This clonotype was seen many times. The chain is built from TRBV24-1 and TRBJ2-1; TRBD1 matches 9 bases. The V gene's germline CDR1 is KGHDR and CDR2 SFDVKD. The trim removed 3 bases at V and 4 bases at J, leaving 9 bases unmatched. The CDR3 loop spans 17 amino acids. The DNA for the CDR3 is TGTGCCACCAGTGATGCCCCCGGGACAGGGATTTACAATGAGCAGTTCTTC. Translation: CATSDAPGTGIYNEQFF.

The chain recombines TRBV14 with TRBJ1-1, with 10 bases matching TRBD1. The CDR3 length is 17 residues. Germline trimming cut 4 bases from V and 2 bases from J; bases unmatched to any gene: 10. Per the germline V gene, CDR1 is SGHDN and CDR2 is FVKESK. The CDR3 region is CASSPHIGTGVNTEAFF. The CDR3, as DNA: TGTGCCAGCAGCCCACACATCGGGACAGGGGTTAACACTGAAGCTTTCTTT.

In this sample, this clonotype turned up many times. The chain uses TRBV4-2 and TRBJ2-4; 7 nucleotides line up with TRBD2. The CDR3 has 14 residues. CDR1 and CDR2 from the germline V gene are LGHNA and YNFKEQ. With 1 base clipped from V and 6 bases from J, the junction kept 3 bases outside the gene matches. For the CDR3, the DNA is TGTGCCAGCAGCCAAGTGGCTAGCGGAAACATTCAGTACTTC. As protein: CASSQVASGNIQYF.

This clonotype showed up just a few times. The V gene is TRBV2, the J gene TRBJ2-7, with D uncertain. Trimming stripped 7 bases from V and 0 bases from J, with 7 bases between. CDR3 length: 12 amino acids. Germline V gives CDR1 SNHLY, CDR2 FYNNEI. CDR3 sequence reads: CASTLGSYEQYF. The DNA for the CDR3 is TGTGCCAGCACCTTAGGCTCCTACGAGCAGTACTTC.

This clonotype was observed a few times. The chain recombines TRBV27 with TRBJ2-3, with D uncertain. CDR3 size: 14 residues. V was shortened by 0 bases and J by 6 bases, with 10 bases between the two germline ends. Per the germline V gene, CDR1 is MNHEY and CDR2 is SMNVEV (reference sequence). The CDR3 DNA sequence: TGTGCCAGCAGTTTATCGTTTCAGGTCGATACGCAGTATTTT. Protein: CASSLSFQVDTQYF.

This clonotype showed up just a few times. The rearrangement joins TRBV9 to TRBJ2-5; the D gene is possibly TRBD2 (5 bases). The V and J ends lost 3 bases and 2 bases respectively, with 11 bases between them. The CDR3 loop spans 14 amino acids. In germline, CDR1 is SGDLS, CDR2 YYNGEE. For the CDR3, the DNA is TGTGCCAGCAGCGCTAGACTATGGCAAGAGACCCAGTACTTC. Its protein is CASSARLWQETQYF.

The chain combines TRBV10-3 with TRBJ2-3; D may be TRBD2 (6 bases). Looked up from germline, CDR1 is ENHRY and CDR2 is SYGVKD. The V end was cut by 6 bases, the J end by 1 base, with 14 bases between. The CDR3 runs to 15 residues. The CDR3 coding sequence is TGTGCCATCAGCCCAGCAGGAGGGGGCACAGATACGCAGTATTTT. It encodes CAISPAGGGTDTQYF.

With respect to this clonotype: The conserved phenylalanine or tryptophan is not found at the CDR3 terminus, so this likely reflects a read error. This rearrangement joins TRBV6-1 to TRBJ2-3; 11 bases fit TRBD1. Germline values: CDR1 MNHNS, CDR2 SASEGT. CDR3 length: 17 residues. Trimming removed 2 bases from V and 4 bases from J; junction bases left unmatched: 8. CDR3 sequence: CASSEWTGGPRADTQYL. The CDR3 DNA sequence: TGTGCCAGCAGTGAATGGACAGGGGGCCCCCGGGCAGATACGCAGTATTTG.